Following are 18 T cell receptor beta chains from one sample sequenced in a study of technical replicates of blood from a handful of donors. The assay was immunoSEQ multiplex PCR, and TCRdb's table has in-frame clones only and misses some. The repertoire includes over 55,000 clones, about 95% of them detected once, and 3% sits in the top ten. What was sequenced was PBMCs. These TCRs come from a human donor in good health. Some clones in this sample may be carry-over from other donors' samples.

The chain combines TRBV7-2 with TRBJ1-3, with D uncertain. Trimming took 5 bases from V and 3 from J, leaving 8 bases between them. The CDR3 has 13 residues. CDR1 and CDR2 from the germline V gene are SGHTA and FQGNSA. CDR3 amino acids: CASSTWLGNTIYF. CDR3 in DNA: TGTGCCAGCAGCACCTGGCTTGGAAACACCATATATTTT.

The chain combines TRBV5-1 with TRBJ1-1; D is possibly TRBD1 (6 bases). Germline CDR1 SGHRS, CDR2 YFSETQ. Trimming took 0 bases from V and 0 from J, leaving 9 bases between them. The CDR3 consists of 15 residues. In DNA form, the CDR3 reads TGCGCCAGCAGCTTGGTGGCAGGGGTGAACACTGAAGCTTTCTTT. This sequence encodes CASSLVAGVNTEAFF.

The chain uses TRBV9 and TRBJ2-5, with a possible D match to TRBD2 (6 bases). Trimming left V 0 bases short and J 5 bases short, with 11 bases between. CDR3 length: 14 residues. Germline CDR1 SGDLS, CDR2 YYNGEE. The CDR3 reads CASSVGPGRETQYF. CDR3 nucleotides: TGTGCCAGCAGCGTAGGGCCTGGGAGGGAGACCCAGTACTTC.

The rearrangement joins TRBV7-8 to TRBJ2-7; possibly TRBD2 for D (6 bases). CDR1 SGHVS and CDR2 FQNEAQ come from the germline V gene. The CDR3 spans 14 residues. The V end lost 4 bases, the J end lost 0 bases, and 10 bases lay between the germline ends. The CDR3 DNA is TGTGCCAGCAGCTATTCCGGGAGCTCCTACGAGCAGTACTTC. It codes for CASSYSGSSYEQYF.

The chain joins TRBV7-9 to TRBJ2-2; D is perhaps TRBD2 (6 bases). V lost 4 bases and J 6 bases, leaving 18 bases between the germline ends. This CDR3 has 16 residues. Germline-derived CDR1 and CDR2 are SEHNR and FQNEAQ (reference sequence). CDR3 sequence: CASSWGGTAGSGELFF. In nucleotides, the CDR3 is TGTGCCAGCAGCTGGGGCGGGACGGCGGGGTCCGGGGAGCTGTTTTTT.

CDR3 nucleotides: TGTGCCAGCAGCTACCCCGGGACTCCCAACTCCAATGAGCAGTTCTTC. This sequence encodes CASSYPGTPNSNEQFF. The chain couples TRBV7-3 to TRBJ2-1; D perhaps matches TRBD2 (6 bases). Germline CDR1 reads SGHTA; CDR2 reads FQGTGA. Trimming removed 4 bases at V and 6 bases at J, with 19 bases between. The CDR3 is 16 residues long.

The chain carries TRBV19 and TRBJ1-2; the D gene is possibly TRBD1 (6 bases). CDR1 and CDR2 from the germline V gene are LNHDA and SQIVND (reference sequence). The CDR3 contains 14 residues. The V end was cut by 5 bases, the J end by 5 bases, with 15 bases between. The CDR3 reads CASSPRDIRYGYTF. CDR3 DNA sequence: TGTGCCAGTAGTCCTCGGGACATAAGATATGGCTACACCTTC.

The V and J genes are TRBV27 and TRBJ2-2; maybe TRBD1 (6 bases). The CDR3 totals 15 residues. Germline CDR1 is MNHEY and CDR2 is SMNVEV (reference sequence). V lost 2 bases and J lost 0, with 7 bases in between. The CDR3: CASSLGQTNTGELFF. CDR3 coding DNA: TGTGCCAGCAGTTTAGGACAGACGAACACCGGGGAGCTGTTTTTT.

CDR3 nucleotide sequence: TGTGCCAGCAGTGAAGCAGCTTGGCGGGGGGGCGTCACAGATACGCAGTATTTT. The encoded protein is CASSEAAWRGGVTDTQYF. V is TRBV6-1 and J is TRBJ2-3; 9 nucleotides line up with TRBD2. V was pared by 0 bases and J by 2 bases, with 9 bases of the junction left unmatched. Germline CDR1 reads MNHNS; CDR2 reads SASEGT. The CDR3 is 18 amino acids.

The chain is built from TRBV7-2 and TRBJ2-3; 7 bases fit TRBD2. The CDR3 is made up of 14 amino acids. Germline loops: CDR1 SGHTA, CDR2 FQGNSA. The V segment lost 1 base and the J segment 3 bases; nucleotides outside the gene matches: 1. CDR3 bases: TGTGCCAGCAGCTTAGTGGGGGGGACAGATACGCAGTATTTT. This sequence encodes CASSLVGGTDTQYF. Looking up the rest from reference TRBV7-2 and TRBJ2-3 gives the full variable domain: GAGVSQSPSNKVTEKGKDVELRCDPISGHTALYWYRQSLGQGLEFLIYFQGNSAPDKSGLPSDRFSAERTGGSVSTLTIQRTQQEDSAVYLCASSLVGGTDTQYFGPGTRLTVL.

The J gene is TRBJ1-1, the V gene TRBV27; TRBD1 agrees at 8 bases. This CDR3 spans 13 amino acids. Germline lookup yields CDR1 MNHEY and CDR2 SMNVEV (reference sequence). V dropped 10 bases and J dropped 4; count of bases not matched to a gene: 8. The CDR3 protein is CATRITGGTEAFF. The CDR3 coding sequence is TGTGCCACACGGATAACAGGGGGCACTGAAGCTTTCTTT.

CDR3 coding DNA: TGTGCCAGCAGCTTAGACCCCGGGAACTATGGCTACACCTTC. Its translation is CASSLDPGNYGYTF. This chain links TRBV7-8 with TRBJ1-2; D gene ambiguous. Per the germline V gene, CDR1 is SGHVS and CDR2 is FQNEAQ. Trimming shortened V by 1 base and J by 2 bases, and 8 bases separated the two germline ends. The CDR3 has 14 residues.

The chain couples TRBV7-2 to TRBJ2-2; 11 bases agree with TRBD2. The germline V gene encodes CDR1 SGHTA and CDR2 FQGNSA. J was trimmed by 7 bases and V by 8 bases; bases with no gene match: 6. CDR3 size: 14 residues. CDR3 loop: CASAFGLAGGELFF. CDR3 nucleotide sequence: TGTGCCAGCGCCTTTGGACTAGCGGGCGGGGAGCTGTTTTTT.

CDR3 DNA sequence: TGTGCCAGTAGGCCTGATAGCGGGGTTAGCGAGCAGTACTTC. This sequence encodes CASRPDSGVSEQYF. The chain uses TRBV19 and TRBJ2-7; 8 bases align to TRBD2. CDR1 is LNHDA, CDR2 SQIVND, per germline (reference sequence). After removal of 6 bases from V and 6 bases from J, the junction contained 10 bases not matched to a gene. This CDR3 comprises 14 residues.

This clone was counted once. The chain uses TRBV19 and TRBJ1-5, with D possibly being TRBD1 (5 bases). Germline V gene data show CDR1 as LNHDA and CDR2 as SQIVND (reference sequence). The CDR3 loop spans 14 amino acids. Trimming removed 3 bases at V and 6 bases at J, with 12 bases between. The CDR3, as DNA: TGTGCCAGTAGTATTTTGGGGCAGGGTCAGCCCCAGCATTTT. Translation: CASSILGQGQPQHF.

The gene calls are TRBV4-1 and TRBJ2-3; D not resolved. The CDR3 runs 16 residues. Germline V gene sequence: CDR1 MGHRA, CDR2 YSYEKL. V dropped 1 base and J dropped 3 bases, with 14 bases sitting between them. CDR3 residues: CASSQGSYPPTDTQYF. The DNA of the CDR3 is TGCGCCAGCAGCCAAGGAAGCTACCCCCCTACAGATACGCAGTATTTT.

The genes are TRBV5-1 and TRBJ2-5, with 7 bases fitting TRBD1. The CDR3 loop spans 15 amino acids. Looked up from germline, CDR1 is SGHRS and CDR2 is YFSETQ. The V segment lost 3 bases and the J segment 1 base; nucleotides outside the gene matches: 6. The CDR3: CASSSDRMSQETQYF. As DNA, the CDR3 is TGCGCCAGCAGCTCGGACAGGATGAGCCAAGAGACCCAGTACTTC.

The V call is TRBV6-1, the J call TRBJ2-3; 8 bases align to TRBD1. Germline-derived CDR1 and CDR2 are MNHNS and SASEGT. Trimming at V came to 10 bases and at J to 4 bases, leaving 10 bases not matched to a gene. This CDR3 region has 14 residues. The CDR3 nucleotides read TGTGCCACGTCCACGACAGGGGCCGCAGATACGCAGTATTTT. It codes for CATSTTGAADTQYF.